The 26 T cell receptor beta chains below all came from one sample that was sequenced in a study of identical twins. TCRdb independently ran MiXCR on the 5' RACE reads; one entry per CDR3 protein. The sample gives roughly 1,500,000 distinct CDR3 sequences, around 29% of which show up once; around 0.3% is in the top ten. The sequenced material came from cord blood. The origin of the receptors is a newborn girl in good health.

This chain's CDR3 is CASSVGLAGGIPYEQYF. The CDR3 DNA sequence: TGTGCCAGCAGCGTAGGACTAGCGGGAGGTATCCCCTACGAGCAGTACTTC. The chain has TRBV9 and TRBJ2-5, with TRBD2 matching over 13 bases. The DNA end is a closer match to TRBJ2-7, so the J assignment may be wrong. Germline V gene data show CDR1 as SGDLS and CDR2 as YYNGEE. This CDR3 has 17 amino acids.

This clonotype was seen more than once but under ten times. For the CDR3, the DNA is TGTGCCAGCAGCGTAGTAAAGGCCTCCTATGGCTACACCTTC. Translation: CASSVVKASYGYTF. V is TRBV9 and J is TRBJ1-2; no clear D gene. Germline V gives CDR1 SGDLS, CDR2 YYNGEE. V lost 0 bases to trimming and J lost 4 bases, with 10 bases between them. This CDR3 spans 14 amino acids.

This clonotype turned up a few times. The V call is TRBV11-2, the J call TRBJ2-1; TRBD2 matches 9 bases. Germline values: CDR1 SGHAT, CDR2 FQNNGV. The CDR3 loop spans 15 amino acids. The V segment lost 7 bases and the J segment 6 bases; nucleotides outside the gene matches: 10. The CDR3 loop is CASTPGLAPVNEQFF. The CDR3 bases are TGTGCCAGCACCCCGGGACTAGCCCCGGTCAATGAGCAGTTCTTC.

This clonotype came up a few times. The chain joins TRBV6-6 to TRBJ2-5; 8 nucleotides match TRBD2. V shed 0 bases, J shed 3 bases, and the junction held 6 bases outside the gene matches. This CDR3 spans 16 amino acids. Germline loops: CDR1 MNHNY, CDR2 SVGAGI (reference sequence). CDR3 nucleotide sequence: TGTGCCAGCAGTTACTCCCCCCTAGCGGGCAAAGAGACCCAGTACTTC. Protein: CASSYSPLAGKETQYF.

This clonotype was found a few times. The CDR3: CASSVGRGHKYEQYF. CDR3 nucleotides: TGTGCCAGCAGCGTAGGAAGGGGGCATAAGTACGAGCAGTACTTC. The chain recombines TRBV9 with TRBJ2-7, with 7 bases matching TRBD1. This CDR3 is 15 amino acids long. CDR1 is SGDLS and CDR2 is YYNGEE in the germline V gene. Losses at the gene ends were 0 bases for V and 4 bases for J; bases not matched to a gene: 7.

This clonotype has just a few counts. The V call is TRBV10-3, the J call TRBJ1-5; D not certain. Looked up from germline, CDR1 is ENHRY and CDR2 is SYGVKD. V lost 4 bases, J lost 6 bases, and 4 bases lay in between. This CDR3 has 11 residues. CDR3: CAISAIQPQHF. The CDR3 DNA sequence: TGTGCCATCAGTGCCATTCAGCCCCAGCATTTT.

This clonotype has more than one count but fewer than ten. The CDR3: CSARDLLLAGGFHPTDTQYF. CDR3 DNA: TGCAGTGCTAGAGATCTTCTCCTAGCGGGGGGCTTCCATCCCACAGATACGCAGTATTTT. V gene TRBV20-1 combines with J gene TRBJ2-3; 11 positions match TRBD2. The CDR3 is 20 residues long. Germline V CDR1 and CDR2: DFQATT, SNEGSKA (reference sequence). V gave up 0 bases and J gave up 2 bases; unmatched junction bases: 16.

This clonotype was detected a few times. The CDR3 DNA follows: TGTGCCAGCAGTGGGACAGGGACGTTGCAGCCCCAGCATTTT. Its protein product is CASSGTGTLQPQHF. The chain joins TRBV25-1 to TRBJ1-5; 8 nucleotides line up with TRBD1. The V gene end was trimmed by 4 bases and the J gene end by 7 bases; junction bases not matched to a gene: 6. The germline gives CDR1 MGHDK, CDR2 SYGVNS. The CDR3 length is 14 residues.

J is TRBJ1-5 and V is TRBV18; D gene uncertain. This CDR3 has 13 residues. In germline, CDR1 is KGHSH, CDR2 LQKENI. Trimming cost V 4 bases and J 1 base, with 5 bases left between them. The CDR3, as DNA: TGTGCCAGCTCACGCCTGAGCAATCAGCCCCAGCATTTT. Its translation: CASSRLSNQPQHF.

The chain combines TRBV20-1 with TRBJ2-5; D ambiguous. V lost 5 bases to trimming and J lost 0 bases, with 10 bases between them. Germline lookup yields CDR1 DFQATT and CDR2 SNEGSKA (reference sequence). The CDR3 runs 13 residues. CDR3 bases: TGCAGTGCTCCTAGGCCCGACCAAGAGACCCAGTACTTC. This codes for CSAPRPDQETQYF.

Regarding this clonotype: The junction departs from the called germline gene at one end, perhaps through a read error. The J gene is TRBJ1-1, the V gene TRBV9, with D hard to call. CDR1 SGDLS and CDR2 YYNGEE come from the germline V gene. CDR3 length equals 14 residues. CDR3 sequence reads: CAGSVVGQSTEAFF. The CDR3 DNA reads TGTGCCGGCAGCGTAGTCGGGCAGAGCACTGAAGCTTTCTTT.

This clonotype was found a few times. The chain couples TRBV3-1 to TRBJ2-5; no clear D gene. The V end lost 4 bases, the J end lost 9 bases, and 12 bases lay between the germline ends. CDR1 is LGHDT, CDR2 YNNKEL, per germline (reference sequence). This CDR3 region has 12 residues. The DNA of the CDR3 is TGTGCCAGCAGCCCAGCCTTGGGCGCCCAGTACTTC. Translation: CASSPALGAQYF.

The chain combines TRBV11-2 with TRBJ2-5; 9 bases match TRBD2. Gene TRBJ2-7 matches the end of the DNA better, so the J call may be wrong. This CDR3 has 16 residues. CDR1 and CDR2 (germline): SGHAT, FQNNGV. The CDR3 reads CASSLRRLAGLYEQYF. The CDR3 nucleotides are TGTGCCAGCAGCTTACGACGTCTAGCGGGACTCTACGAGCAGTACTTC.

V gene TRBV10-3 combines with J gene TRBJ2-7; D not resolved. The V end was cut by 3 bases, the J end by 2 bases, with 8 bases between. In germline, CDR1 is ENHRY, CDR2 SYGVKD. This CDR3 has 13 amino acids. The CDR3 region is CAISDSSPYEQYF. The CDR3 bases are TGTGCCATCAGTGATTCCTCCCCCTACGAGCAGTACTTC.

The CDR3 here is CASSPRIVGAYNEQYF. The CDR3 DNA follows: TGTGCCAGCAGCCCTCGAATAGTTGGGGCCTACAATGAGCAGTACTTC. The genes are TRBV7-9 and TRBJ2-1; TRBD1 is a possible D gene (5 bases). The end of the DNA is better explained by TRBJ2-7, so the J call may be wrong. CDR3 length equals 16 residues. From germline, CDR1 is SEHNR and CDR2 FQNEAQ (reference sequence).

This clonotype has only a few counts. J is TRBJ2-7 and V is TRBV10-3, with D tentatively TRBD2 (5 bases). Looked up from germline, CDR1 is ENHRY and CDR2 is SYGVKD. The CDR3 extends over 17 amino acids. V lost 5 bases and J 0 bases, leaving 20 bases between the germline ends. CDR3 sequence: CAISHEGSPRDSYEQYF. Written as DNA, the CDR3 is TGTGCCATCAGTCATGAGGGCAGTCCCAGAGACTCCTACGAGCAGTACTTC.

For this clonotype: A much larger clone lies one base from this, so it may be a read error. This chain uses TRBV29-1 with TRBJ2-1, with D unresolved. The CDR3 length is 13 residues. Looked up from germline, CDR1 is SQVTM and CDR2 is ANQGSEA. V lost 3 bases and J lost 13, with 19 bases in between. The chain's CDR3 is CSVDWGRPETQFF. The CDR3 region has the DNA TGCAGCGTTGATTGGGGTCGTCCGGAGACCCAGTTCTTC.

This clonotype was seen a handful of times. The chain recombines TRBV10-3 with TRBJ2-3; TRBD2 agrees at 11 bases. V shed 6 bases and J 2 bases; nucleotides not matched to a gene: 4. The CDR3 extends over 15 amino acids. Germline-derived CDR1 and CDR2 are ENHRY and SYGVKD. The CDR3 nucleotides are TGTGCCATCAGCAGACTAGCGGGATTCACAGATACGCAGTATTTT. Amino acid sequence: CAISRLAGFTDTQYF.

This clonotype was seen at least ten times. This chain uses TRBV28 with TRBJ2-1; no clear D gene. This CDR3 is 16 amino acids long. Germline V gene sequence: CDR1 MDHEN, CDR2 SYDVKM. V shed 8 bases and J shed 3 bases, with 20 bases lying between them. The CDR3 spells CASSNSPNMVYNEQFF. DNA for the CDR3: TGTGCCAGCTCAAATAGCCCGAACATGGTCTACAATGAGCAGTTCTTC.

This clonotype was picked up a small number of times. The chain is built from TRBV5-1 and TRBJ2-1; 13 positions agree with TRBD2. CDR3 size: 15 residues. After removal of 4 bases from V and 8 bases from J, the junction contained 6 bases not matched to a gene. CDR1 and CDR2 (germline): SGHRS, YFSETQ. CDR3 nucleotide sequence: TGCGCCAGCAGCGAGGGACTAGCGGGAACGGATGAGCAGTTCTTC. Translated: CASSEGLAGTDEQFF.

The chain employs TRBV20-1 and TRBJ1-4; weak D call: TRBD1 (5 bases). V was shortened by 0 bases and J by 6 bases, with 11 bases between the two germline ends. Germline V lookup: CDR1 DFQATT, CDR2 SNEGSKA (reference sequence). The CDR3 contains 14 residues. CDR3 in amino acids: CSARDEGTDEKLFF. CDR3 bases: TGCAGTGCTAGAGATGAGGGGACGGATGAAAAACTGTTTTTT.

This clonotype was seen only a few times. This chain uses TRBV9 with TRBJ2-7, with D possibly being TRBD1 (5 bases). The V end lost 4 bases, the J end lost 7 bases, and 18 bases lay between the germline ends. The CDR3 is 14 amino acids. Germline CDR1 reads SGDLS; CDR2 reads YYNGEE. The CDR3 DNA follows: TGTGCCAGCAGCCCAGATGGACATCGGGCGGAGCAGTACTTC. Its protein is CASSPDGHRAEQYF.

A few counts support this clonotype. The chain uses TRBV7-9 and TRBJ2-7, with 10 bases aligning to TRBD2. The germline V gene has CDR1 SEHNR and CDR2 FQNEAQ (reference sequence). J gave up 6 bases and V 5 bases, and 10 bases lay outside the gene matches. This CDR3 comprises 15 residues. CDR3 sequence: CASSPQGLAGAEQYF. CDR3 sequence (DNA): TGTGCCAGCAGCCCACAGGGGCTAGCGGGAGCCGAGCAGTACTTC.

There are a few counts of this clonotype. The chain combines TRBV11-1 with TRBJ2-3, with a weak D call TRBD1 (6 bases). This CDR3 has 16 amino acids. CDR1 and CDR2 (germline): SGHAT, FQDESV (reference sequence). Trimming shortened V by 4 bases and J by 1 base, and 15 bases separated the two germline ends. CDR3 loop: CASSSWGHRGTDTQYF. In DNA form, the CDR3 reads TGTGCCAGCAGCTCATGGGGACATCGAGGCACAGATACGCAGTATTTT. Based on the CDR3 plus reference TRBV11-1 and TRBJ2-3, the full variable domain is EAEVAQSPRYKITEKSQAVAFWCDPISGHATLYWYRQILGQGPELLVQFQDESVVDDSQLPKDRFSAERLKGVDSTLKIQPAELGDSAMYLCASSSWGHRGTDTQYFGPGTRLTVL.

V gene TRBV7-9 combines with J gene TRBJ1-1; weak D call: TRBD1 (5 bases). The germline gives CDR1 SEHNR, CDR2 FQNEAQ (reference sequence). The V and J ends lost 5 bases and 2 bases respectively, with 12 bases between them. CDR3 length: 14 residues. CDR3 sequence reads: CASSPDGANTEAFF. The CDR3 nucleotides read TGTGCCAGCAGCCCCGATGGGGCCAACACTGAAGCTTTCTTT.

This clonotype has just one count. The J gene is TRBJ1-4, the V gene TRBV7-9, with TRBD1 as a possible D gene (5 bases). The CDR3 runs 15 residues. Germline CDR1 is SEHNR and CDR2 is FQNEAQ (reference sequence). V gave up 5 bases and J gave up 7 bases, with 17 bases separating them. CDR3 in amino acids: CASSRVPRGGEKLFF. The CDR3 DNA reads as TGTGCCAGCAGCCGTGTCCCCCGGGGGGGTGAAAAACTGTTTTTT.